This passage covers 21 T cell receptor beta chains from one sample sequenced in a study of cytomegalovirus exposure and HLA in healthy donors. PCR employed 60 Vbeta and 13 Jbeta primers. Profiled with immunoSEQ multiplex PCR; TCRdb holds only in-frame clones, not every one. The table records tens of thousands of clones, about 80% of them present only once. The sequencing sample was made of PBMCs. These receptors were taken from a man aged 25-45 years in good health and CMV-seropositive.

The chain links TRBV28 to TRBJ1-2, with 7 bases identical to TRBD1. The CDR3 has 13 amino acids. The junction had 8 bases not matched to a gene; V was cut back by 7 bases and J by 6 bases. CDR1 is MDHEN and CDR2 is SYDVKM in the germline V gene. This CDR3 reads CASISTGADGYTF. Written as DNA, the CDR3 is TGTGCCAGCATTTCTACAGGGGCCGATGGCTACACCTTC.

V gene TRBV2 combines with J gene TRBJ2-3, with TRBD2 as a possible D gene (6 bases). CDR1 SNHLY and CDR2 FYNNEI come from the germline V gene. The CDR3 has 12 residues. The V gene lost 7 bases and the J gene lost 4 bases, with 9 bases spanning the gap. This chain's CDR3 is CASTRRADTQYF. The DNA for the CDR3 is TGTGCCAGCACGCGGAGGGCAGATACGCAGTATTTT.

The V call is TRBV14, the J call TRBJ2-1; D is unresolved. Per germline, CDR1 SGHDN and CDR2 FVKESK. This CDR3 is 11 amino acids long. Trimming cost V 6 bases and J 8 bases, with 8 bases left between them. The CDR3: CASRSGHEQFF. CDR3 coding DNA: TGTGCCAGCAGAAGTGGCCATGAGCAGTTCTTC.

The CDR3 DNA reads as TGTGCCAGCAGCGTAGAGTGGTTCGGGGAGACCCAGTACTTC. It codes for CASSVEWFGETQYF. The chain uses TRBV9 and TRBJ2-5; D is ambiguous. There are 14 residues in the CDR3. Per germline, CDR1 SGDLS and CDR2 YYNGEE. V was trimmed by 0 bases and J by 5 bases, leaving 11 bases between them.

The J gene is TRBJ2-3, the V gene TRBV6-6; 7 positions match TRBD1. Germline CDR1 MNHNY, CDR2 SVGAGI (reference sequence). This CDR3 comprises 15 residues. V dropped 0 bases and J dropped 2; count of bases not matched to a gene: 2. CDR3 region: CASSYSGQTTDTQYF. In DNA, the CDR3 is TGTGCCAGCAGTTACTCGGGACAGACCACAGATACGCAGTATTTT.

V gene TRBV7-2 combines with J gene TRBJ1-2, with 7 bases that match TRBD1. The V and J ends lost 1 base and 7 bases, in that order; junction bases with no gene match: 6. Germline V gene sequence: CDR1 SGHTA, CDR2 FQGNSA. The CDR3 runs 14 residues. CDR3 region: CASSLETGTSGYTF. CDR3 bases: TGTGCCAGCAGCTTAGAGACAGGGACTAGTGGCTACACCTTC.

V is TRBV19 and J is TRBJ1-1; the D is unclear. The germline V gene has CDR1 LNHDA and CDR2 SQIVND (reference sequence). With 4 bases removed from V and 2 bases from J, the gap between germline ends came to 11 bases. The CDR3 contains 14 residues. The CDR3 coding sequence is TGTGCCAGTAGTACCTTACACCCTAACACTGAAGCTTTCTTT. It codes for CASSTLHPNTEAFF.

This rearrangement joins TRBV30 to TRBJ2-1; 11 bases match TRBD2. V lost 5 bases, J lost 6 bases, and 3 bases stayed unmatched. The CDR3 spans 13 residues. The germline V gene encodes CDR1 GTSNPN and CDR2 SVGIG (reference sequence). The CDR3 coding sequence is TGTGCCTGGGAGGGGACTAGCGGCAATGAGCAGTTCTTC. It encodes CAWEGTSGNEQFF.

The CDR3 nucleotides read TGTGCCAGCACGCACGGCGGGGAGCTGTTTTTT. The encoded protein is CASTHGGELFF. The chain employs TRBV2 and TRBJ2-2; the D is unclear. The CDR3 runs 11 residues. V was trimmed by 7 bases and J by 7 bases, leaving 7 bases between them. Germline CDR1 reads SNHLY; CDR2 reads FYNNEI.

V and J are TRBV4-1 and TRBJ1-6, with D possibly TRBD1 on 5 matching bases. Trimming stripped 7 bases from V and 7 bases from J, with 14 bases between. Germline CDR1 reads MGHRA; CDR2 reads YSYEKL. CDR3 length: 14 residues. CDR3 DNA: TGCGCCAGCAAACCGTGGCAGGGAAATTCACCCCTCCACTTT. As protein: CASKPWQGNSPLHF.

The chain employs TRBV7-9 and TRBJ2-5, with D possibly being TRBD1 (6 bases). The CDR3 covers 11 residues. The V gene lost 8 bases and the J gene lost 5 bases, with 9 bases spanning the gap. Germline loops: CDR1 SEHNR, CDR2 FQNEAQ (reference sequence). Here the CDR3 reads CASGRGETQYF. The CDR3, as DNA: TGTGCCAGCGGCAGGGGCGAGACCCAGTACTTC.

J is TRBJ1-2 and V is TRBV5-8, with 8 nucleotides matching TRBD1. Unmatched junction bases numbered 5, after V lost 4 bases and J lost 6 bases. The CDR3 totals 13 residues. Per germline, CDR1 SGHTS and CDR2 YDEGEE. The CDR3 is CASSRDRLHGYTF. For the CDR3, the DNA is TGTGCCAGCAGCCGGGACAGGCTCCATGGCTACACCTTC.

The rearrangement uses TRBV19 and TRBJ1-2, with no clear D. The CDR3 contains 13 residues. CDR1 LNHDA and CDR2 SQIVND come from the germline V gene (reference sequence). The germline V and J ends were trimmed by 2 bases and 4 bases, with 8 bases remaining between them. The CDR3 reads CASSILSSYGYTF. The DNA of the CDR3 is TGTGCCAGTAGTATATTGTCCTCCTATGGCTACACCTTC.

The count of this clone is one. The CDR3 loop is CASSRGRWDTDTQYF. Written as DNA, the CDR3 is TGTGCCAGCAGCCGCGGGAGGTGGGACACAGATACGCAGTATTTT. This rearrangement joins TRBV7-9 to TRBJ2-3; 8 positions agree with TRBD2. Germline trimming cut 5 bases from V and 2 bases from J; bases unmatched to any gene: 6. CDR3 length: 15 residues. Germline CDR1 reads SEHNR; CDR2 reads FQNEAQ (reference sequence).

This clone was picked up one time. This chain uses TRBV27 with TRBJ1-5; TRBD1 matches at 8 bases. Germline trimming cut 5 bases from V and 0 bases from J; bases unmatched to any gene: 6. CDR1 and CDR2 from the germline V gene are MNHEY and SMNVEV (reference sequence). The CDR3 totals 16 residues. CDR3 sequence reads: CASSPRTGISNQPQHF. CDR3 in DNA: TGTGCCAGCAGTCCCCGGACAGGGATTAGCAATCAGCCCCAGCATTTT.

A single count supports this clone. Different DNA sequences within this sample yield the same CDR3. The CDR3, as DNA: TGTGCCAGTAGTATTGGGCAGGGCAACACTGAAGCTTTCTTT. Residues: CASSIGQGNTEAFF. The J gene is TRBJ1-1, the V gene TRBV19; the D gene is possibly TRBD1 (5 bases). The V and J ends lost 3 bases and 2 bases respectively, with 10 bases between them. The CDR3 is 14 amino acids. Germline V lookup: CDR1 LNHDA, CDR2 SQIVND (reference sequence).

This rearrangement joins TRBV6-5 to TRBJ2-3, with TRBD1 matching 7 bases. The CDR3 has 15 residues. V shed 5 bases and J 6 bases; nucleotides not matched to a gene: 11. Looked up from germline, CDR1 is MNHEY and CDR2 is SVGAGI. CDR3 in DNA: TGTGCCAGCAGTATAACAGGGGCATTTGTGGATACGCAGTATTTT. It translates to CASSITGAFVDTQYF.

The chain has TRBV5-1 and TRBJ2-5, with 13 positions matching TRBD2. CDR1 SGHRS and CDR2 YFSETQ come from the germline V gene. The CDR3 contains 17 residues. The trim removed 4 bases at V and 1 base at J, leaving 7 bases unmatched. CDR3 coding DNA: TGCGCCAGCAGCGAGACTAGCGGGGGGCTAAGCCAAGAGACCCAGTACTTC. Its translation: CASSETSGGLSQETQYF.

This clone has more than one count but fewer than ten. The chain links TRBV28 to TRBJ1-1; D is undetermined. CDR1 and CDR2 from the germline V gene are MDHEN and SYDVKM. The CDR3 is 13 residues long. The V gene lost 8 bases and the J gene lost 5 bases, with 15 bases spanning the gap. CDR3 protein: CASGRVIGTEAFF. The CDR3 coding sequence is TGTGCCAGCGGCCGGGTCATCGGGACTGAAGCTTTCTTT.

The rearrangement uses TRBV7-3 and TRBJ2-2, with D maybe TRBD2 (6 bases). Germline V lookup: CDR1 SGHTA, CDR2 FQGTGA. V was shortened by 2 bases and J by 5 bases, with 9 bases between the two germline ends. The CDR3 totals 14 residues. In DNA, the CDR3 is TGTGCCAGCAGCTTATCAGGAGGGACCGGGGAGCTGTTTTTT. Translating it yields CASSLSGGTGELFF.

The chain joins TRBV6-5 to TRBJ1-3; D is possibly TRBD1 (6 bases). The CDR3 length is 15 residues. Germline V gene lookup returns CDR1 MNHEY and CDR2 SVGAGI. Trimming pared 6 bases from V and 0 bases from J, leaving 12 bases between. DNA for the CDR3: TGTGCCAGCAGCCGGGACACCCCCTCTGGAAACACCATATATTTT. It encodes CASSRDTPSGNTIYF.